The 4 T cell receptor beta chains listed next were all sequenced from one sample in a study of cytomegalovirus exposure and HLA in healthy donors. 13 Jbeta primers and 60 Vbeta primers were used for the PCR. The assay was immunoSEQ multiplex PCR, and TCRdb's table has in-frame clones only and misses some. The sample records 150,000 to 200,000 clones, about 73% being singletons. Sequenced material: PBMCs. The source is a woman aged 50 to 60 in good health and CMV-seropositive.

CDR3 residues: CASSEEATELNTEAFF. CDR3 bases: TGTGCCAGCAGTGAAGAAGCGACAGAATTGAACACTGAAGCTTTCTTT. This chain links TRBV6-1 with TRBJ1-1; D is perhaps TRBD1 (5 bases). CDR1 is MNHNS and CDR2 is SASEGT in the germline V gene. The CDR3 loop spans 16 amino acids. Trimming left V 1 base short and J 0 bases short, with 12 bases between.

The chain uses TRBV7-6 and TRBJ1-2; D is possibly TRBD1 (6 bases). Trimming shortened V by 5 bases and J by 4 bases, and 17 bases separated the two germline ends. CDR3 length: 15 amino acids. The germline V gene has CDR1 SGHVS and CDR2 FNYEAQ. The CDR3 protein is CASSVREGGVYGYTF. CDR3 nucleotide sequence: TGTGCCAGCAGCGTTCGGGAGGGGGGCGTCTATGGCTACACCTTC.

The chain employs TRBV29-1 and TRBJ2-7, with D perhaps TRBD1 (5 bases). Germline CDR1 is SQVTM and CDR2 is ANQGSEA. This CDR3 is 12 amino acids long. The V and J ends lost 4 bases and 0 bases respectively, with 7 bases between them. CDR3 nucleotides: TGCAGCGTTGGACAGAACTCCTACGAGCAGTACTTC. Encoded protein: CSVGQNSYEQYF.

The chain has TRBV11-2 and TRBJ1-3, with D uncertain. V gave up 1 base and J gave up 3 bases, with 4 bases separating them. The CDR3 loop spans 13 amino acids. Germline-derived CDR1 and CDR2 are SGHAT and FQNNGV. The CDR3 sequence is CASSLVNGNTIYF. The CDR3 DNA reads as TGTGCCAGCAGCTTAGTAAATGGAAACACCATATATTTT. Full variable domain (remainder filled in from reference TRBV11-2 and TRBJ1-3): EAGVAQSPRYKIIEKRQSVAFWCNPISGHATLYWYQQILGQGPKLLIQFQNNGVVDDSQLPKDRFSAERLKGVDSTLKIQPAKLEDSAVYLCASSLVNGNTIYFGEGSWLTVV.